The 26 T cell receptor beta chains in this list originate from one sample, sequenced in a study of blood T cells in healthy people across ages. A second PCR, run for about 7 to 11 cycles, used a sample-barcoded 5' primer plus a J-beta primer mix. TCRdb passed the 5' RACE reads through MiXCR, listing each CDR3 protein once. The repertoire has more than 750,000 distinct CDR3 sequences, 25% to 35% of them found once; the top ten carry 10%. These data also formed part of another study, on T cells of mothers and their children.

Sequences were obtained from blood. These receptors came from a woman between 35 and 50 years old in good health.

The rearrangement links TRBV7-2 to TRBJ2-4; a weak D match, TRBD2 (6 bases). The CDR3 covers 16 residues. Germline V gives CDR1 SGHTA, CDR2 FQGNSA. V was shortened by 1 base and J by 3 bases, with 13 bases between the two germline ends. CDR3 DNA sequence: TGTGCCAGCAGCTTAGGTCTACTAGCAGACAAAAACATTCAGTACTTC. Amino acids: CASSLGLLADKNIQYF.

In this sample, this clonotype turned up many times. The V and J genes are TRBV5-1 and TRBJ2-7; TRBD1 is a possible D gene (6 bases). The germline gives CDR1 SGHRS, CDR2 YFSETQ. The V end was cut by 6 bases, the J end by 2 bases, with 15 bases between. The length of the CDR3 is 14 residues. The DNA of the CDR3 is TGCGCCAGCATGGCCGGCCCAGGGGCCTACGAGCAGTACTTC. Its translation: CASMAGPGAYEQYF.

The rearrangement joins TRBV5-1 to TRBJ1-6, with 7 nucleotides matching TRBD1. The CDR3 covers 16 residues. V lost 4 bases and J lost 6; bases outside the gene matches: 10. Germline-derived CDR1 and CDR2 are SGHRS and YFSETQ. The CDR3, as DNA: TGCGCCAGCAGCGTCGGTCACAGGGACAGTAATTCACCCCTCCACTTT. Protein sequence: CASSVGHRDSNSPLHF.

This clonotype was detected ten times or more. This chain uses TRBV27 with TRBJ1-5; no clear D. V lost 2 bases and J lost 5, with 16 bases in between. Per germline, CDR1 MNHEY and CDR2 SMNVEV (reference sequence). The CDR3 sequence is 16 residues long. The DNA for the CDR3 is TGTGCCAGCAGTTTAGGGTCAGAGGAGAGGGATCAGCCCCAGCATTTT. It codes for CASSLGSEERDQPQHF.

Only a few counts were recorded for this clonotype. V and J are TRBV28 and TRBJ2-7, with D perhaps TRBD1 (6 bases). This CDR3 comprises 12 residues. The germline gives CDR1 MDHEN, CDR2 SYDVKM. The V gene lost 6 bases and the J gene lost 6 bases, with 12 bases spanning the gap. Here the CDR3 DNA reads TGTGCCAGCAGGCAAACAGGGTTCGAGCAGTACTTC. Its protein is CASRQTGFEQYF.

CDR3 DNA: TGTGCCAGCAGTTTAAGTTTTAGCAATCAGCCCCAGCATTTT. This translates into CASSLSFSNQPQHF. This chain uses TRBV12-3 or TRBV12-4 with TRBJ1-5; no reliable D call. This CDR3 has 14 amino acids. Deletions cut 2 bases from V and 0 bases from J, with 5 bases between.

V and J are TRBV27 and TRBJ1-2, with TRBD1 matching over 9 bases. J was trimmed by 4 bases and V by 2 bases; bases with no gene match: 5. The germline V gene has CDR1 MNHEY and CDR2 SMNVEV (reference sequence). CDR3 length equals 15 residues. The CDR3 nucleotides read TGTGCCAGCAGTTTAAGGGGACAGGGCCTCTATGGCTACACCTTC. Protein sequence: CASSLRGQGLYGYTF.

As concerns this clonotype: One junction end does not reproduce the germline sequence, and a read error may be involved. The chain joins TRBV9 to TRBJ2-3, with 13 positions matching TRBD2. There are 17 residues in the CDR3. Germline values: CDR1 SGDLS, CDR2 YYNGEE. The CDR3 DNA follows: TGTGCCAGCAGCGCTCCGGGACTAGCGGGGCTAACAGATACGCATTATTTT. Amino acids: CASSAPGLAGLTDTHYF.

In this sample, this clonotype turned up many times. The chain is built from TRBV20-1 and TRBJ1-2; 8 nucleotides line up with TRBD1. This CDR3 region has 14 residues. The V gene's germline CDR1 is DFQATT and CDR2 SNEGSKA (reference sequence). Germline trimming cut 3 bases from V and 2 bases from J; bases unmatched to any gene: 5. The CDR3 DNA is TGCAGTGCTAGGGGGGACAGGCGAAACTATGGCTACACCTTC. This gives the protein CSARGDRRNYGYTF.

The V gene is TRBV12-3 or TRBV12-4, the J gene TRBJ2-6; 8 bases agree with TRBD2. The junction had 13 bases not matched to a gene; V was cut back by 6 bases and J by 0 bases. The CDR3 covers 19 residues. The DNA for the CDR3 is TGTGCCAGCAGACCACACCCCGGGGGGGCTAGCTCTGGGGCCAACGTCCTGACTTTC. Its translation is CASRPHPGGASSGANVLTF.

This clonotype was detected only a few times. This chain links TRBV20-1 with TRBJ2-3; 7 bases map to TRBD2. The CDR3 has 13 amino acids. Per germline, CDR1 DFQATT and CDR2 SNEGSKA (reference sequence). V shed 4 bases and J 1 base; nucleotides not matched to a gene: 2. CDR3 residues: CSATTSGTDTQYF. The CDR3 coding sequence is TGCAGTGCTACCACTAGCGGCACAGATACGCAGTATTTT.

This chain connects TRBV20-1 to TRBJ2-1, with 9 bases aligning to TRBD2. Germline lookup yields CDR1 DFQATT and CDR2 SNEGSKA (reference sequence). The J segment lost 10 bases and the V segment lost 0 bases, leaving 7 bases of the junction unmatched. CDR3 length: 14 amino acids. CDR3 region: CSARDGGGAEEQFF. CDR3 nucleotide sequence: TGCAGTGCTAGAGATGGCGGGGGGGCAGAAGAGCAGTTCTTC.

This clonotype was seen once. The J gene is TRBJ2-3, the V gene TRBV20-1, with 8 bases identical to TRBD1. CDR1 and CDR2 (germline): DFQATT, SNEGSKA (reference sequence). This CDR3 comprises 15 residues. The ends lost 3 bases at V and 6 bases at J; junction bases unmatched: 11. CDR3 coding DNA: TGCAGTGCTAGTAGGCCGACAGGGGTCGGGGATACGCAGTATTTT. It encodes CSASRPTGVGDTQYF.

In this sample, this clonotype turned up many times. The chain is built from TRBV12-3 or TRBV12-4 and TRBJ2-7; D remains ambiguous. The CDR3 is made up of 15 amino acids. V lost 6 bases, J lost 2 bases, and 17 bases lay in between. As DNA, the CDR3 is TGTGCCAGCAGCCTTACCCATAGGGTTCCCTACGAGCAGTACTTC. Translation: CASSLTHRVPYEQYF.

There are many counts of this clonotype. CDR3 DNA: TGCGCCAGCAGCGCAGGGACAGGACGAATCTACGAGCAGTACTTC. Translating it yields CASSAGTGRIYEQYF. The V call is TRBV5-1, the J call TRBJ2-7; 8 bases are a match to TRBD1. This CDR3 is built from 15 residues. The junction had 9 bases not matched to a gene; V was cut back by 4 bases and J by 3 bases. The germline CDR1 and CDR2 sequences are SGHRS and YFSETQ. The whole variable domain, filled in from reference TRBV5-1 and TRBJ2-7, reads KAGVTQTPRYLIKTRGQQVTLSCSPISGHRSVSWYQQTPGQGLQFLFEYFSETQRNKGNFPGRFSGRQFSNSRSEMNVSTLELGDSALYLCASSAGTGRIYEQYFGPGTRLTVT.

This clonotype showed up many times. V usage is TRBV10-3 and J usage is TRBJ1-5, with D perhaps TRBD1 (6 bases). V was clipped by 0 bases and J by 4 bases, with 10 bases between them. Germline V gene sequence: CDR1 ENHRY, CDR2 SYGVKD. The CDR3 has 15 residues. In DNA, the CDR3 is TGTGCCATCAGTGAGTCTCAGGGGTCGAATCAGCCCCAGCATTTT. Protein product: CAISESQGSNQPQHF.

Many counts were recorded for this clonotype. The junction shows a germline mismatch at one end, possibly a read error. The chain carries TRBV7-9 and TRBJ2-5, with D unclear. The germline V gene encodes CDR1 SEHNR and CDR2 FQNEAQ (reference sequence). The CDR3 runs 12 residues. CDR3 sequence (DNA): TGTGCTAGCAGCTTAGATGGGGAGACCCAGTACTTC. This translates into CASSLDGETQYF.

This clonotype was detected a few times. One base away lies a much larger clone, so this may be a sequencing read error. The chain combines TRBV5-1 with TRBJ2-5, with a tentative D call TRBD2 (6 bases). Germline loops: CDR1 SGHRS, CDR2 YFSETQ. Trimming took off 3 bases at V and 2 bases at J, with 11 bases between the two ends. CDR3 size: 14 residues. The CDR3 loop reads CASSWGGLQETQYF. The CDR3 nucleotides read TGCGCCAGCAGCTGGGGAGGCCTTCAAGAGACCCAGTACTTC. Full variable domain (rest looked up from reference TRBV5-1 and TRBJ2-5): KAGVTQTPRYLIKTRGQQVTLSCSPISGHRSVSWYQQTPGQGLQFLFEYFSETQRNKGNFPGRFSGRQFSNSRSEMNVSTLELGDSALYLCASSWGGLQETQYFGPGTRLLVL.

Note on this clonotype: A read error is possible here, since a much larger clone lies one base away. The rearrangement joins TRBV29-1 to TRBJ1-2, with no clear D. This CDR3 contains 11 residues. The V and J ends lost 6 bases and 3 bases respectively, with 8 bases between them. Germline V lookup: CDR1 SQVTM, CDR2 ANQGSEA. This CDR3 is CSVKSDYGYTF. CDR3 in DNA: TGCAGCGTCAAGAGCGACTATGGCTACACCTTC. The full variable domain, completed using reference TRBV29-1 and TRBJ1-2, is SAVISQKPSRDICQRGTSLTIQCQVDSQVTMMFWYRQQPGQSLTLIATANQGSEATYESGFVIDKFPISRPNLTFSTLTVSNMSPEDSSIYLCSVKSDYGYTFGSGTRLTVV.

This clonotype appeared a few times. The chain joins TRBV4-3 to TRBJ1-5; possibly TRBD1 for D (5 bases). V lost 4 bases, J lost 1 base, and 17 bases lay in between. Germline-derived CDR1 and CDR2 are LGHNA and YSLEER. This CDR3 spans 17 amino acids. CDR3 sequence: CASSLEREGRSNQPQHF. DNA for the CDR3: TGCGCCAGCAGCCTCGAGCGAGAGGGGCGAAGCAATCAGCCCCAGCATTTT.

The chain is built from TRBV29-1 and TRBJ1-1, with D perhaps TRBD1 (5 bases). The germline CDR1 and CDR2 sequences are SQVTM and ANQGSEA. The CDR3 is made up of 13 amino acids. V was shortened by 5 bases and J by 3 bases, with 13 bases between the two germline ends. The CDR3: CSVKRGIYTEAFF. CDR3 coding DNA: TGCAGCGTTAAACGGGGGATTTACACTGAAGCTTTCTTT.

This sequence joins TRBV6-5 and TRBJ2-6, with a weak D call TRBD1 (5 bases). The CDR3 totals 16 residues. V shed 6 bases and J shed 8 bases, with 20 bases lying between them. The germline CDR1 and CDR2 sequences are MNHEY and SVGAGI. CDR3 residues: CASSNPTVSESNVLTF. In DNA, the CDR3 is TGTGCCAGCAGCAACCCGACAGTTTCAGAGTCCAACGTCCTGACTTTC.

The CDR3 here is CASSPTGGGELFF. The CDR3 coding sequence is TGTGCCAGCAGCCCGACAGGGGGTGGCGAACTGTTTTTT. The rearrangement joins TRBV13 to TRBJ1-4, with 9 bases matching TRBD1. The CDR3 loop spans 13 amino acids. CDR1 and CDR2 from the germline V gene are PRHDT and FYEKMQ (reference sequence). Trimming at V came to 5 bases and at J to 12 bases, leaving 7 bases not matched to a gene.

A few counts support this clonotype. The CDR3 DNA sequence: TGCAGTGCTACCCGACCTGGGACAGAGCGAAATCAGCCCCAGCATTTT. Translating it yields CSATRPGTERNQPQHF. This chain uses TRBV20-1 with TRBJ1-5, with 7 bases fitting TRBD1. Germline values: CDR1 DFQATT, CDR2 SNEGSKA (reference sequence). CDR3 size: 16 residues. With V trimmed by 4 bases and J by 4 bases, 13 bases remained unmatched.

This clonotype was recorded many times. The rearrangement uses TRBV20-1 and TRBJ1-2; D perhaps matches TRBD1 (5 bases). Germline CDR1 DFQATT, CDR2 SNEGSKA (reference sequence). Trimming left V 3 bases short and J 7 bases short, with 21 bases between. The CDR3 spans 15 residues. CDR3 sequence: CSASRSRDRFGGYTF. In nucleotides, the CDR3 is TGCAGTGCTAGCCGTTCCCGGGACCGGTTCGGTGGCTACACCTTC.

This clonotype was counted only a few times. The J gene is TRBJ2-7, the V gene TRBV20-1, with a possible D match to TRBD1 (5 bases). This CDR3 is built from 15 residues. Per the germline V gene, CDR1 is DFQATT and CDR2 is SNEGSKA (reference sequence). V was clipped by 5 bases and J by 0 bases, with 17 bases between them. CDR3 DNA sequence: TGCAGTGCTGAAGACAGTTTGAGCAACTCCTACGAGCAGTACTTC. As protein: CSAEDSLSNSYEQYF.